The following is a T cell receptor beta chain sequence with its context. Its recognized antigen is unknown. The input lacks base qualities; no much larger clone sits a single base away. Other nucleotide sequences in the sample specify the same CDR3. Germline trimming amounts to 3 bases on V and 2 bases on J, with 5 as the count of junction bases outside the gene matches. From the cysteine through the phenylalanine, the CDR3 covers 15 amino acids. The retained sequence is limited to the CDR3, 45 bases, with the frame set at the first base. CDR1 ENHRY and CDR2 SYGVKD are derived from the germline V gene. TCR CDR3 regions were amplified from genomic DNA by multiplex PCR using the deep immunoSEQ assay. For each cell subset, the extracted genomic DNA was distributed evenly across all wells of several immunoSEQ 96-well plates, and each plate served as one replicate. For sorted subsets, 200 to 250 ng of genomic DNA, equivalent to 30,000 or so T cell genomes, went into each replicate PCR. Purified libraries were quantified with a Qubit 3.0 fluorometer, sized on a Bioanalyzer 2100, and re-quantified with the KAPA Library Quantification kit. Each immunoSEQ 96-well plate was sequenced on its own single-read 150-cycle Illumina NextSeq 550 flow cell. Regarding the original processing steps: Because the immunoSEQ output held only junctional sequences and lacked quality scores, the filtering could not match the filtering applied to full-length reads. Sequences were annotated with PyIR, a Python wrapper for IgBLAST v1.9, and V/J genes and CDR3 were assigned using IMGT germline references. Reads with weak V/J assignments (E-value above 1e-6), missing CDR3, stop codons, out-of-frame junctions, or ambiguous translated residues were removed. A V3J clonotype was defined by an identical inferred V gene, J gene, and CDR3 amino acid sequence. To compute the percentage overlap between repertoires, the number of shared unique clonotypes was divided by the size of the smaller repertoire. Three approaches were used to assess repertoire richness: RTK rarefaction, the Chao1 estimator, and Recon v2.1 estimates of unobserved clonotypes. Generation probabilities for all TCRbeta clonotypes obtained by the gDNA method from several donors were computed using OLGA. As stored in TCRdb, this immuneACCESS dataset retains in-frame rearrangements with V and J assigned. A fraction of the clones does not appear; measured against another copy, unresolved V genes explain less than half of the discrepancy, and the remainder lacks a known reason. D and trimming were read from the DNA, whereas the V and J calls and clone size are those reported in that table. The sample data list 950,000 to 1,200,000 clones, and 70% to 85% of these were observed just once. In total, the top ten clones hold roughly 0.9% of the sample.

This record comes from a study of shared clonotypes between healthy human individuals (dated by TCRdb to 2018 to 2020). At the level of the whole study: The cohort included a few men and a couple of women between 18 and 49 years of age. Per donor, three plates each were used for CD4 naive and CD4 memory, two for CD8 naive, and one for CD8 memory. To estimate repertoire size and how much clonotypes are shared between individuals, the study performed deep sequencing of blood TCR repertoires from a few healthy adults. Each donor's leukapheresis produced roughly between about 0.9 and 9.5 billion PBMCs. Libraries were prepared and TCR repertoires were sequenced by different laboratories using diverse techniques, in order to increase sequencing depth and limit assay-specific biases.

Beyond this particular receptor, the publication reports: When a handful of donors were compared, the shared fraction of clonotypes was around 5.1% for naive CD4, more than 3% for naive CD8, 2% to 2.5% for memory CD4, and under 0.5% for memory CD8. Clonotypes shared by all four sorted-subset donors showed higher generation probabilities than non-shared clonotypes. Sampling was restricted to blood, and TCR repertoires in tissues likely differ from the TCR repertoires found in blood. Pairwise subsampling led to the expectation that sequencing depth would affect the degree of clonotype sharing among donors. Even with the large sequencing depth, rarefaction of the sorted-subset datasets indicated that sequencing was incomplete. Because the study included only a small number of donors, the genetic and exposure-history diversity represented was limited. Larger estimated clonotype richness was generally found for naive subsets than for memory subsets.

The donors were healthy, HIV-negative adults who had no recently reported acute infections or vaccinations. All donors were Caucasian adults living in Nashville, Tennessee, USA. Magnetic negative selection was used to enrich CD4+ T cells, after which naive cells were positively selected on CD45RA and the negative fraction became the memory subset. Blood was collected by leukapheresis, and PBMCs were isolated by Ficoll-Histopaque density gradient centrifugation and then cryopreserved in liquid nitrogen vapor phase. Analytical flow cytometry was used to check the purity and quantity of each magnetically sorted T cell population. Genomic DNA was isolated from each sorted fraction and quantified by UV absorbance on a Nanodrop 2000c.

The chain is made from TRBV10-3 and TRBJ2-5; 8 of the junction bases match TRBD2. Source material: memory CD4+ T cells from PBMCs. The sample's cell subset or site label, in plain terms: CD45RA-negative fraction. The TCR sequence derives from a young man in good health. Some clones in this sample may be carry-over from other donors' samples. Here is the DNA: TGTGCCATCAGTGACGGAGCGGGAGTTCAAGAGACCCAGTACTTC. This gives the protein CAISDGAGVQETQYF.